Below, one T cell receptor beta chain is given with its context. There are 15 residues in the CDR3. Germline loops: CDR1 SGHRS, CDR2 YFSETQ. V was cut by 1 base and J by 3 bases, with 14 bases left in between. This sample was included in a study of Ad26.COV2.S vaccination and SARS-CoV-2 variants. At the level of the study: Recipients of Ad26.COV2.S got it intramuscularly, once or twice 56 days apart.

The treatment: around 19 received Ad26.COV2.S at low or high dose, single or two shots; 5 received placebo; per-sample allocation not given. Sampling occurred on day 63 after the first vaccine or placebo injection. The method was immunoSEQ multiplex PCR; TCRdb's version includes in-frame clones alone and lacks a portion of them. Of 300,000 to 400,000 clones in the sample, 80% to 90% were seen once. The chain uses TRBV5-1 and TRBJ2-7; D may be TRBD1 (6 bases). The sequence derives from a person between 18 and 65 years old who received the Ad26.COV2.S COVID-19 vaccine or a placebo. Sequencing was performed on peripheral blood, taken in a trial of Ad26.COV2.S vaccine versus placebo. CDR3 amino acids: CASSLSGRGDYEQYF. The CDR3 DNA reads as TGCGCCAGCAGCTTGTCGGGCAGGGGAGACTACGAGCAGTACTTC.